This is a list of T cell receptor beta chains from one sample in a study of cytomegalovirus exposure and HLA in healthy donors. Generated by immunoSEQ multiplex PCR, the TCRdb table keeps only in-frame clones and is missing some. The table includes around 85,000 clones, nearly 80% detected once. The source material was PBMCs. The source of these receptors is a woman aged 50 to 60 in good health and CMV-seropositive. Both conserved end residues are part of each CDR3. The D gene is left open where the match is weak. Not all rows give a size; the values are once, few, many and, for expanded clones, a class.

D	J	size	V	DNA	CDR3
-	TRBJ1-6	-	TRBV15	TGTGCCACCAGCTCGGAGGTAAATTCACCCCTCCACTTT	CATSSEVNSPLHF
TRBD1	TRBJ1-1	once	TRBV7-3	TGTGCCAGCAGTAGGACAGGGTTGGCCCCTGAAGCTTTCTTT	CASSRTGLAPEAFF
TRBD1	TRBJ1-5	-	TRBV25-1	TGTGCCAGCAGTGGAACCGGGACAGGGATACCTAGCAATCAGCCCCAGCATTTT	CASSGTGTGIPSNQPQHF
-	TRBJ1-4	-	TRBV10-2	TGCGCCACGCAACACGCCGGGCGGGAGGAAAAACTGTTTTTT	CATQHAGREEKLFF
-	TRBJ2-1	once	TRBV5-1	TGCGCCAGCAGCTTGGGGGCTGGTCTGCAGTTCTTC	CASSLGAGLQFF
TRBD2	TRBJ2-2	-	TRBV5-5	TGTGCCAGCAGCTTGGCCGGCGGGAGAGGGCCCGGGGAGCTGTTTTTT	CASSLAGGRGPGELFF
TRBD1	TRBJ1-3	few	TRBV5-6	TGTGCCAGCAGCTTTGGAGGGGGCTCTACGGGAAACACCATATATTTT	CASSFGGGSTGNTIYF
TRBD2	TRBJ2-3	-	TRBV10-3	TGTGCCATCAATAGCGGGAGCACAGATACGCAGTATTTT	CAINSGSTDTQYF
-	TRBJ1-4	-	TRBV18	TGTGCCAGCTCACCCAGGGTTGGTGAAAAACTGTTTTTT	CASSPRVGEKLFF
-	TRBJ2-3	-	TRBV7-2	TGTGCCAGCAGCTTAGTGTTTGAGGATACGCAGTATTTT	CASSLVFEDTQYF
-	TRBJ1-1	-	TRBV6-1	TGTGCCAGCAGCCCCATCGGGGGTCTGAACACTGAAGCTTTCTTT	CASSPIGGLNTEAFF
-	TRBJ2-1	-	TRBV19	TGTGCCAGTAGTACCCGGATGACAGGTTCGTCCTACAATGAGCAGTTCTTC	CASSTRMTGSSYNEQFF
-	TRBJ2-1	few	TRBV5-1	TGCGCCAGCAGCTTGTCCAGGGCGGTCTACAATGAGCAGTTCTTC	CASSLSRAVYNEQFF
-	TRBJ1-3	-	TRBV6-1	TGTGCCGCGGGCGGCTCCTCTGGAAACACCATATATTTT	CAAGGSSGNTIYF
TRBD1	TRBJ1-4	-	TRBV5-1	TGCGCCAGCAGCTTTGGGACAGTTAATGAAAAACTGTTTTTT	CASSFGTVNEKLFF
TRBD2	TRBJ2-3	few	TRBV19	TGTGCCAGTAGTTCGACTAGCGCAGATACGCAGTATTTT	CASSSTSADTQYF
TRBD1	TRBJ1-2	-	TRBV4-1	TGCGCCAGCAGCCAAGGTCCGGGACAGAACTATGGCTACACCTTC	CASSQGPGQNYGYTF